This entry lists 8 T cell receptor beta chains sequenced from one sample in a study of blood T cell repertoires in COVID-19. TCRdb's table, derived via immunoSEQ multiplex PCR, lists solely in-frame clones and lacks some. The table shows hundreds of thousands of clones, with roughly 85% occurring only once. The specimen sequenced was peripheral blood. The source of these receptors is a woman between 65 and 79 years old with active or convalescent COVID-19.

This clone has a handful of counts. This chain links TRBV29-1 with TRBJ1-5; 8 nucleotides agree with TRBD1. CDR1 SQVTM and CDR2 ANQGSEA come from the germline V gene. The CDR3 extends over 13 amino acids. J was trimmed by 4 bases and V by 4 bases; bases with no gene match: 3. The CDR3 spells CSVADRVNQPQHF. DNA for the CDR3: TGCAGCGTTGCGGACAGGGTGAATCAGCCCCAGCATTTT.

This clone was detected only a few times. The V call is TRBV5-1, the J call TRBJ2-1, with 12 positions matching TRBD2. Germline CDR1 is SGHRS and CDR2 is YFSETQ. The CDR3 is 15 residues long. With 6 bases clipped from V and 7 bases from J, the junction kept 8 bases outside the gene matches. The CDR3 spells CASTKTSGRGNEQFF. The DNA of the CDR3 is TGCGCCAGCACCAAGACTAGCGGGAGAGGGAATGAGCAGTTCTTC.

CDR3 DNA sequence: TGTGCCAGCAGCTTAGAGGGCGCTAGCGGGGCGAACACCGGGGAGCTGTTTTTT. Translation: CASSLEGASGANTGELFF. The V gene is TRBV7-2, the J gene TRBJ2-2; 9 nucleotides line up with TRBD2. The junction had 6 bases not matched to a gene; V was cut back by 1 base and J by 0 bases. The CDR3 sequence is 18 residues long. Germline CDR1 reads SGHTA; CDR2 reads FQGNSA.

The chain joins TRBV5-8 to TRBJ1-1, with unresolved D. Trimming removed 0 bases from V and 9 bases from J, with 12 bases in between. Germline V gene lookup returns CDR1 SGHTS and CDR2 YDEGEE. The CDR3 is 13 residues long. CDR3 DNA: TGTGCCAGCAGCTTGGAACCCCACTCCCAAGCTTTCTTT. It translates to CASSLEPHSQAFF.

The chain couples TRBV19 to TRBJ2-1, with D tentatively TRBD2 (5 bases). CDR3 length equals 15 residues. CDR1 is LNHDA and CDR2 is SQIVND in the germline V gene (reference sequence). Between the trimmed V and J ends, which lost 3 bases and 4 bases, there was a span of 13 bases. CDR3 protein: CASSIQGGYYNEQFF. The CDR3 DNA is TGTGCCAGTAGTATTCAAGGCGGGTATTACAATGAGCAGTTCTTC.

The V and J genes are TRBV5-1 and TRBJ2-1, with a tentative D call TRBD2 (6 bases). The CDR3 contains 16 residues. Trimming removed 0 bases from V and 0 bases from J, with 10 bases in between. Germline CDR1 and CDR2: SGHRS and YFSETQ. Written as DNA, the CDR3 is TGCGCCAGCAGCTTGGATGGGAGGAGCTCCTACAATGAGCAGTTCTTC. Protein: CASSLDGRSSYNEQFF. Full variable domain (outside the CDR3, taken from reference TRBV5-1 and TRBJ2-1): KAGVTQTPRYLIKTRGQQVTLSCSPISGHRSVSWYQQTPGQGLQFLFEYFSETQRNKGNFPGRFSGRQFSNSRSEMNVSTLELGDSALYLCASSLDGRSSYNEQFFGPGTRLTVL.

The chain joins TRBV27 to TRBJ1-1, with 8 nucleotides matching TRBD1. V lost 6 bases and J lost 1; bases outside the gene matches: 7. Germline V gene sequence: CDR1 MNHEY, CDR2 SMNVEV (reference sequence). The CDR3 length is 15 residues. The DNA of the CDR3 is TGTGCCAGCAGCCATCCAGGGGGCGGGAACACTGAAGCTTTCTTT. It specifies CASSHPGGGNTEAFF.

The chain carries TRBV5-1 and TRBJ2-5, with TRBD2 matching over 11 bases. The CDR3 is 15 residues long. Germline V CDR1 and CDR2: SGHRS, YFSETQ. Trimming took 3 bases from V and 5 from J; bases not matched to a gene: 6. The CDR3 loop is CASSYGTSGGETQYF. The CDR3, as DNA: TGCGCCAGCAGCTATGGGACTAGCGGTGGGGAGACCCAGTACTTC.